The entry below describes one T cell receptor (beta chain). This specimen comes from a study of blood T cell repertoires in COVID-19. Sequencing used immunoSEQ multiplex PCR; TCRdb keeps in-frame clones, though not all of them. Here the sample spans tens of thousands of clones, about four fifths being singletons. Trimming removed 0 bases at V and 7 bases at J, with 19 bases between. The CDR3 extends over 16 amino acids. Germline V gives CDR1 GTSNPN, CDR2 SVGIG (reference sequence). The source of this sequence is an elderly man with COVID-19, enrolled during active disease. Input material: peripheral blood. The gene calls are TRBV30 and TRBJ2-1, with D tentatively TRBD2 (5 bases). In DNA form, the CDR3 reads TGTGCCTGGAGTGTCTCCCGATACGGACTGGGAAATGAGCAGTTCTTC. Translating it yields CAWSVSRYGLGNEQFF. The variable domain in full, completed from reference TRBV30 and TRBJ2-1, reads SQTIHQWPATLVQPVGSPLSLECTVEGTSNPNLYWYRQAAGRGLQLLFYSVGIGQISSEVPQNLSASRPQDRQFILSSKKLLLSDSGFYLCAWSVSRYGLGNEQFFGPGTRLTVL.